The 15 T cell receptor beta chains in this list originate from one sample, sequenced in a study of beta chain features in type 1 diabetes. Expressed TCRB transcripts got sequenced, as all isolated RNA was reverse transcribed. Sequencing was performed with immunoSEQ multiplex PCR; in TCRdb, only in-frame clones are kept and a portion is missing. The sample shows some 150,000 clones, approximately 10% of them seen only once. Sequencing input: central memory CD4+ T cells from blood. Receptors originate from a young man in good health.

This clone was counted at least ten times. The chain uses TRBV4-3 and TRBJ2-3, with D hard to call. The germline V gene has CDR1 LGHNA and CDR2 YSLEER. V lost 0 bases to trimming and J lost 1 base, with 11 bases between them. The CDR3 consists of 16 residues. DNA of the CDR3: TGCGCCAGCAGCCAAGAAGGCCCGCACGGCACAGATACGCAGTATTTT. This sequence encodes CASSQEGPHGTDTQYF.

CDR3 in amino acids: CASSIAGTSMFF. The DNA for the CDR3 is TGTGCCAGTAGTATAGCCGGGACTAGCATGTTCTTC. The chain combines TRBV19 with TRBJ2-1, with 9 nucleotides matching TRBD2. V lost 1 base, J lost 15 bases, and 4 bases stayed unmatched. The CDR3 is 12 amino acids. Germline-derived CDR1 and CDR2 are LNHDA and SQIVND (reference sequence).

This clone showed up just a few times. In DNA form, the CDR3 reads TGTGCCAGCAGTGTCGGGACAGGGGGCTTGGATGAGCAGTTCTTC. Translating gives CASSVGTGGLDEQFF. The rearrangement uses TRBV25-1 and TRBJ2-1; 12 positions agree with TRBD1. CDR3 length: 15 amino acids. Germline V gives CDR1 MGHDK, CDR2 SYGVNS. Trimming took 4 bases from V and 8 from J; bases not matched to a gene: 6.

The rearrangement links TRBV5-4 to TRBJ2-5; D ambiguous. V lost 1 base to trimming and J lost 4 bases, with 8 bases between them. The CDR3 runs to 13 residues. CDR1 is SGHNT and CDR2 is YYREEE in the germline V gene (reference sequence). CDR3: CASSLQSPETQYF. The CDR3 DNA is TGTGCCAGCAGCTTGCAATCCCCAGAGACCCAGTACTTC.

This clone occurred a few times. CDR3 amino acids: CASSLDGTGELFF. The CDR3 region has the DNA TGTGCCAGCAGCTTAGATGGCACCGGGGAGCTGTTTTTT. The V call is TRBV11-3, the J call TRBJ2-2; D ambiguous. V gave up 0 bases and J gave up 4 bases, with 3 bases separating them. The CDR3 contains 13 residues. Germline CDR1 SGHNT, CDR2 YENEEA.

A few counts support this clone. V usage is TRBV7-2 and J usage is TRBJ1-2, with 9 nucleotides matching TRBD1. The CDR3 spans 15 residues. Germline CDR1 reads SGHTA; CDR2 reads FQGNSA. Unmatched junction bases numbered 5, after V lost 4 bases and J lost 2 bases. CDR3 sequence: CASSSRTGVNYGYTF. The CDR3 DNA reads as TGTGCCAGCAGCTCCCGGACAGGGGTAAACTATGGCTACACCTTC. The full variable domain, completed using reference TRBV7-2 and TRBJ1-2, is GAGVSQSPSNKVTEKGKDVELRCDPISGHTALYWYRQSLGQGLEFLIYFQGNSAPDKSGLPSDRFSAERTGGSVSTLTIQRTQQEDSAVYLCASSSRTGVNYGYTFGSGTRLTVV.

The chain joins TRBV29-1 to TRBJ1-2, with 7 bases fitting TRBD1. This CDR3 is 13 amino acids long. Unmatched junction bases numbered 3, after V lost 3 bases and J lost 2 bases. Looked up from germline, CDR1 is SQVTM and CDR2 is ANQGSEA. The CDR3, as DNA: TGCAGCGTTGAGAACAGGGGAAACTATGGCTACACCTTC. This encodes CSVENRGNYGYTF.

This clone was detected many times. The CDR3 loop reads CASNRAANQPQHF. CDR3 DNA: TGTGCCAGTAACAGGGCGGCAAATCAGCCCCAGCATTTT. V usage is TRBV10-3 and J usage is TRBJ1-5, with D perhaps TRBD1 (6 bases). Germline V gives CDR1 ENHRY, CDR2 SYGVKD. The CDR3 runs to 13 residues. V was clipped by 10 bases and J by 4 bases, with 14 bases between them.

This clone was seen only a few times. The chain's CDR3 is CAISDSLFLDRGGYEQYF. In DNA, the CDR3 is TGTGCCATCAGTGATAGCCTCTTCCTGGACAGGGGTGGCTACGAGCAGTACTTC. This chain joins TRBV10-3 and TRBJ2-7; 9 bases are a match to TRBD1. Germline CDR1 reads ENHRY; CDR2 reads SYGVKD. The V and J ends lost 3 bases and 3 bases, in that order; junction bases with no gene match: 15. CDR3 length: 18 residues.

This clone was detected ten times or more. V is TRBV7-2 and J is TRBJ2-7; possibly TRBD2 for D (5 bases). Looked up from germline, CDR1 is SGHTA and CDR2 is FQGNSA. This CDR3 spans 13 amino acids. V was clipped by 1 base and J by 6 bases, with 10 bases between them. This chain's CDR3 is CASSLGGFAEQYF. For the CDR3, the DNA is TGTGCCAGCAGCTTAGGAGGGTTTGCCGAGCAGTACTTC. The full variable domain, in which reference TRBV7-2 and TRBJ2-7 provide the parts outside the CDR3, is GAGVSQSPSNKVTEKGKDVELRCDPISGHTALYWYRQSLGQGLEFLIYFQGNSAPDKSGLPSDRFSAERTGGSVSTLTIQRTQQEDSAVYLCASSLGGFAEQYFGPGTRLTVT.

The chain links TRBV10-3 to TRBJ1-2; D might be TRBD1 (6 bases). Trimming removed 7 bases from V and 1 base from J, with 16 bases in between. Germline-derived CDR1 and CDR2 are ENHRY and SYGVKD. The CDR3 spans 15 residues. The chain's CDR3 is CAIMDRVPFNYGYTF. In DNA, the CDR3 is TGTGCCATCATGGACAGAGTTCCCTTTAACTATGGCTACACCTTC.

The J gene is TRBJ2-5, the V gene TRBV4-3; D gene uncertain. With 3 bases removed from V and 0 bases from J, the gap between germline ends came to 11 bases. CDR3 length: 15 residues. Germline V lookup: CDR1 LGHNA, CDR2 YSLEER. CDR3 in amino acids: CASSHDHGYQETQYF. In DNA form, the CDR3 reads TGCGCCAGCAGCCATGATCACGGGTACCAAGAGACCCAGTACTTC.

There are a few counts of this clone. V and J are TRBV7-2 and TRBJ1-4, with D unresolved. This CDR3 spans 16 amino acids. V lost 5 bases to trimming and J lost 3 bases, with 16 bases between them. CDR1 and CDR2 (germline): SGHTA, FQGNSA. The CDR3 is CASSPDPRGANEKLFF. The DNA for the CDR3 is TGTGCCAGCAGCCCCGACCCCCGGGGAGCTAATGAAAAACTGTTTTTT.

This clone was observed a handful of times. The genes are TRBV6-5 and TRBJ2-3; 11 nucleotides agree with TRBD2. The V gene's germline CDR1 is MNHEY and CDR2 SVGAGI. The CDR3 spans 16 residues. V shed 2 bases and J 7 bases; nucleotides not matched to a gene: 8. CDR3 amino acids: CASSYGSGGAENTQYF. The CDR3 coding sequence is TGTGCCAGCAGTTACGGTAGCGGGGGGGCCGAGAATACGCAGTATTTT.

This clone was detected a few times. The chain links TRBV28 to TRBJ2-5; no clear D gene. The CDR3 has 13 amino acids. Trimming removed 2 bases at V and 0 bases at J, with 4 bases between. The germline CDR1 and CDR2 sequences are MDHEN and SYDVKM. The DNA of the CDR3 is TGTGCCAGCAGTTTACCGTACCAAGAGACCCAGTACTTC. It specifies CASSLPYQETQYF.